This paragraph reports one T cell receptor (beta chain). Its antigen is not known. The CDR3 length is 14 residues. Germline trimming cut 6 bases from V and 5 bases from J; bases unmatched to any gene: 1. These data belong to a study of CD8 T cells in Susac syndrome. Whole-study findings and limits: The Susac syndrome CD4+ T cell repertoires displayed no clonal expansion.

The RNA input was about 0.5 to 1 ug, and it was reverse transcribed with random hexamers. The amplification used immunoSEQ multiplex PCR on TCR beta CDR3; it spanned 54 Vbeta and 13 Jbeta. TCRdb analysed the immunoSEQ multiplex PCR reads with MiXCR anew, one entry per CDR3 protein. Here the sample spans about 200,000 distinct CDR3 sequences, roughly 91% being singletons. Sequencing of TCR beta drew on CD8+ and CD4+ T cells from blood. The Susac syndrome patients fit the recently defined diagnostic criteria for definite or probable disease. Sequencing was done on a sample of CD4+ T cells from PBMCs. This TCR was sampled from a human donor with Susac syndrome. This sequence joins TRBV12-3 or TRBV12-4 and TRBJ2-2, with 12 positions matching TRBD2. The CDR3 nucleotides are TGTGCCAGCAGACTAGCGGGAGGAACCGGGGAGCTGTTTTTT. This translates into CASRLAGGTGELFF.